This TCR beta chain was sequenced for a study of radiation and T cells in renal cell carcinoma. As to time point: blood 4 weeks post-SBRT, at nephrectomy. Treatment specified: 15 Gy SBRT to primary tumor, nephrectomy 4 weeks later. Nephrectomy followed 15 Gy stereotactic body radiation by 4 weeks. The tumor was a clear cell renal cell carcinoma. The table came from immunoSEQ multiplex PCR; TCRdb's copy has only in-frame clones and leaves some out. The sample lists 150,000 or so clones, about 85% occurring once. This TCR came from a woman in her fifties or sixties with renal cell carcinoma. Material: blood, obtained from a patient whose treatment included radiotherapy and nephrectomy.

In DNA form, the CDR3 reads TGCGCCAGCAGCTCCCTCAGGGGGCTGAACACTGAAGCTTTCTTT. It codes for CASSSLRGLNTEAFF. The chain employs TRBV5-1 and TRBJ1-1; 8 nucleotides agree with TRBD1. The CDR3 is made up of 15 amino acids. J lost 0 bases, V lost 3 bases, and 4 bases had no gene match. CDR1 and CDR2 from the germline V gene are SGHRS and YFSETQ. The full variable domain, in which reference TRBV5-1 and TRBJ1-1 provide the parts outside the CDR3, is KAGVTQTPRYLIKTRGQQVTLSCSPISGHRSVSWYQQTPGQGLQFLFEYFSETQRNKGNFPGRFSGRQFSNSRSEMNVSTLELGDSALYLCASSSLRGLNTEAFFGQGTRLTVV.